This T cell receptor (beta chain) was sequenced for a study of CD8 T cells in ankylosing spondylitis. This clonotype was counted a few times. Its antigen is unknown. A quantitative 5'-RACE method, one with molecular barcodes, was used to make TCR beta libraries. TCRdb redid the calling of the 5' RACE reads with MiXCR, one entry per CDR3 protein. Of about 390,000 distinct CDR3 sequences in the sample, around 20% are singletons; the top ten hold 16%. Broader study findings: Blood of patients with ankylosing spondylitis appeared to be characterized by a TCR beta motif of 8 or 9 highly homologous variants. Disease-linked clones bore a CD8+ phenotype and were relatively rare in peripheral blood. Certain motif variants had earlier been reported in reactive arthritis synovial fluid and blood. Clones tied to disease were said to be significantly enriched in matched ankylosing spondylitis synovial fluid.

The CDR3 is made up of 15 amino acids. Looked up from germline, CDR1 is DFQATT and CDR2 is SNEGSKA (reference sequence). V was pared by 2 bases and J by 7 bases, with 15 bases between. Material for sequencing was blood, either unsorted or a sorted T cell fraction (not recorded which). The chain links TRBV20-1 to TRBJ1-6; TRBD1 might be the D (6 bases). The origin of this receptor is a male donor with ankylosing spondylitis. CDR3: CSARNPPGQNSPLHF. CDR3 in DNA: TGCAGTGCTAGAAATCCGCCGGGACAAAATTCACCCCTCCACTTT.